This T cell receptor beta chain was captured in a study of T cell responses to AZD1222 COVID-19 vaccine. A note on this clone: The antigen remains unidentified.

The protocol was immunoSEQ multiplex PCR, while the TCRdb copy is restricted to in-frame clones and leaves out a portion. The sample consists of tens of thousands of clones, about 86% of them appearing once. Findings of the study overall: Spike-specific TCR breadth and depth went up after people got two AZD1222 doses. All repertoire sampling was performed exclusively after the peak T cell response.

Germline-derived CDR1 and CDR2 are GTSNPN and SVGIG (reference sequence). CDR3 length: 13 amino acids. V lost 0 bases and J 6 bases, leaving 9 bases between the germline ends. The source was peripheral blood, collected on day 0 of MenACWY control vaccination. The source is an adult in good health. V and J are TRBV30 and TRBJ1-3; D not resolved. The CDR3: CAWSVSLSNTIYF. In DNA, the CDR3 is TGTGCCTGGAGTGTTTCACTGTCAAACACCATATATTTT.